This T cell receptor beta chain was captured in a study of T cells in Graves' hyperthyroidism and ophthalmopathy. The table lists this clonotype with a count of one. Template material for amplifying TCR beta CDR3 regions consisted of RNA transcripts. A set of HTBI primers served as the primers for a first-round RT-PCR of the TCR CDR3. One entry per CDR3 protein results from TCRdb running MiXCR on the multiplex PCR reads. The repertoire holds hundreds of thousands of distinct CDR3 sequences, with under 15% as singletons. The V segment lost 1 base and the J segment 2 bases; nucleotides outside the gene matches: 9. The CDR3 totals 17 residues. CDR1 and CDR2 from the germline V gene are SGHVS and FNYEAQ.

Sequencing input: blood. The sequence was obtained from a man younger than 35 with Graves' ophthalmopathy. The chain employs TRBV7-6 and TRBJ2-7; 9 bases match TRBD2. CDR3 sequence: CASSLVGSGGWAYEQYF. In DNA, the CDR3 is TGTGCCAGCAGCTTAGTGGGTAGCGGGGGCTGGGCCTACGAGCAGTACTTC.